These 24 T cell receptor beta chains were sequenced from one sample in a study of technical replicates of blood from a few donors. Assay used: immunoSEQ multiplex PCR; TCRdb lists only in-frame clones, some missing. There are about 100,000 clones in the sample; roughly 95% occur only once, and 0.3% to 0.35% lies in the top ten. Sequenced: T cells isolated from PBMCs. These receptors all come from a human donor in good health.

CDR3 amino acids: CASSYGGGGSSPLHF. CDR3 bases: TGTGCCAGCAGTTACGGAGGGGGCGGAAGTTCACCCCTCCACTTT. This rearrangement joins TRBV6-6 to TRBJ1-6; 7 bases are shared with TRBD1. Germline CDR1 MNHNY, CDR2 SVGAGI (reference sequence). Losses at the gene ends were 2 bases for V and 9 bases for J; bases not matched to a gene: 7. The CDR3 totals 15 residues.

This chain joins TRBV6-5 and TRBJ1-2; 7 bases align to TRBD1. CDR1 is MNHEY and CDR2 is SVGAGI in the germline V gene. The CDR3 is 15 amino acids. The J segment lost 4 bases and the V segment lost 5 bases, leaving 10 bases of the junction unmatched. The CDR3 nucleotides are TGTGCCAGCAGTCCTAATCCGGGGACAGCCTATGGCTACACCTTC. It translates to CASSPNPGTAYGYTF.

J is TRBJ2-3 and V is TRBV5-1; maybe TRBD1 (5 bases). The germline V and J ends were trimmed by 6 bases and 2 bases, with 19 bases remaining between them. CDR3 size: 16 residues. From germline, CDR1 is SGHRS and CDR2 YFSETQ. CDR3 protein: CASTSQGDVNTDTQYF. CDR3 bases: TGCGCCAGCACCTCCCAGGGCGACGTTAACACAGATACGCAGTATTTT.

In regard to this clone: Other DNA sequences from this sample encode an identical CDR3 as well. The CDR3 nucleotides are TGTGCCAGCAGCGTAGCCCTTAACACTGAAGCTTTCTTT. It yields the protein CASSVALNTEAFF. This sequence joins TRBV9 and TRBJ1-1, with no clear D. The V end was cut by 0 bases, the J end by 2 bases, with 5 bases between. CDR1 is SGDLS, CDR2 YYNGEE, per germline. This CDR3 region has 13 residues.

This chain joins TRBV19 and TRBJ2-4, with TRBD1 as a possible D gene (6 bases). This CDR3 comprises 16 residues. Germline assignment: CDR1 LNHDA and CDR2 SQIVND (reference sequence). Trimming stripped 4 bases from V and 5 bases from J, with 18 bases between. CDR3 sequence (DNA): TGTGCCAGTAGTAGGGGTCTACGACAGGTAGAAAACATTCAGTACTTC. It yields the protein CASSRGLRQVENIQYF.

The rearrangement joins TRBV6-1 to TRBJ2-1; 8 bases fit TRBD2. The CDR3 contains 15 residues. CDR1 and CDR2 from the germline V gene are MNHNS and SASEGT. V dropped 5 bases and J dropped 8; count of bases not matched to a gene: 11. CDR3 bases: TGTGCCAGCAGTACAAAGACGGGGGGGGGCTATGAGCAGTTCTTC. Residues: CASSTKTGGGYEQFF.

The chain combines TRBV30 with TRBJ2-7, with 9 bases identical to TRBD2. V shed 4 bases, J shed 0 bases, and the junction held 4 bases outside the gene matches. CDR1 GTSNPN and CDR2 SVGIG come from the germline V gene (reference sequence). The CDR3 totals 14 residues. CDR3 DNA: TGTGCCTGGAAGCGGCGGGGGGGCTCCTACGAGCAGTACTTC. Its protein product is CAWKRRGGSYEQYF. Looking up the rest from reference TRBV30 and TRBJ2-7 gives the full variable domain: SQTIHQWPATLVQPVGSPLSLECTVEGTSNPNLYWYRQAAGRGLQLLFYSVGIGQISSEVPQNLSASRPQDRQFILSSKKLLLSDSGFYLCAWKRRGGSYEQYFGPGTRLTVT.

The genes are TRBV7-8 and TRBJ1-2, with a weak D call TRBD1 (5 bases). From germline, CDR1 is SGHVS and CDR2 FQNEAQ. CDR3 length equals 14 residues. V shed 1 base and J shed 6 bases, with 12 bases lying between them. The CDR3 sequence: CASSLGGAKNGYTF. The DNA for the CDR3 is TGTGCCAGCAGCTTAGGGGGCGCTAAGAATGGCTACACCTTC.

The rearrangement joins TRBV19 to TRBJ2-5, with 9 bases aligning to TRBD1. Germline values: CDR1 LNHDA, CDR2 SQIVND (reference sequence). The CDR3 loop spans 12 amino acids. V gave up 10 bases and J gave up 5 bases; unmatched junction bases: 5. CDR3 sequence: CATQTGGETQYF. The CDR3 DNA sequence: TGTGCCACCCAGACAGGGGGGGAGACCCAGTACTTC.

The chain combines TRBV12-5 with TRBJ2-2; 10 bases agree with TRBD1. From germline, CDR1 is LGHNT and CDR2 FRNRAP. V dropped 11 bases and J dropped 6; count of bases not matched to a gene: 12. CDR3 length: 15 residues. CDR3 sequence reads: CASGTGVEDSGELFF. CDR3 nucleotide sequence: TGTGCTTCGGGGACAGGGGTGGAAGATTCCGGGGAGCTGTTTTTT.

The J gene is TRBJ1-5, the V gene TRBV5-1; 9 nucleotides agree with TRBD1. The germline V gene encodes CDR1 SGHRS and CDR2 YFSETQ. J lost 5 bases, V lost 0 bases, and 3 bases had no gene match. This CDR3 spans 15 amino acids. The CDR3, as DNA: TGCGCCAGCAGCTTGGCGGGACAGGGCCATCAGCCCCAGCATTTT. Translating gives CASSLAGQGHQPQHF.

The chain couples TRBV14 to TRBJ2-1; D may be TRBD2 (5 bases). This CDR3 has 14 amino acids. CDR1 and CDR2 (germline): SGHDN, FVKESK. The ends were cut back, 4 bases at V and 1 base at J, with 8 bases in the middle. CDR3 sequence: CASSLEGSYNEQFF. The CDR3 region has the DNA TGTGCCAGCAGCCTCGAGGGATCCTACAATGAGCAGTTCTTC.

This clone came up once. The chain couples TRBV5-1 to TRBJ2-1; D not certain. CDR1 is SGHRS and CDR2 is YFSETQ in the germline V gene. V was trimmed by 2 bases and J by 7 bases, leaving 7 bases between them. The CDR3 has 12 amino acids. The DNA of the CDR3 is TGCGCCAGCAGCTTTAACGGGAATGAGCAGTTCTTC. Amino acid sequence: CASSFNGNEQFF. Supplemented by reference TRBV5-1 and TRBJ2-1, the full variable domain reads KAGVTQTPRYLIKTRGQQVTLSCSPISGHRSVSWYQQTPGQGLQFLFEYFSETQRNKGNFPGRFSGRQFSNSRSEMNVSTLELGDSALYLCASSFNGNEQFFGPGTRLTVL.

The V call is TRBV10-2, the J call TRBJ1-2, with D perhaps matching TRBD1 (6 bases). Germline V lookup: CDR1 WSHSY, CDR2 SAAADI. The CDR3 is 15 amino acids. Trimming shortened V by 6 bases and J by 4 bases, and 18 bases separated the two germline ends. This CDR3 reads CASSLRGFGSYGYTF. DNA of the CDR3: TGCGCCAGCAGCCTCAGGGGTTTTGGGTCCTATGGCTACACCTTC.

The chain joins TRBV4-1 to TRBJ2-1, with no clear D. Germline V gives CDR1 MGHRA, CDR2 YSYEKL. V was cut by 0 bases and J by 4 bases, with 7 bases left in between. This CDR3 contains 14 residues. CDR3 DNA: TGCGCCAGCAGCCAAGATCCCGCGTACAATGAGCAGTTCTTC. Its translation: CASSQDPAYNEQFF.

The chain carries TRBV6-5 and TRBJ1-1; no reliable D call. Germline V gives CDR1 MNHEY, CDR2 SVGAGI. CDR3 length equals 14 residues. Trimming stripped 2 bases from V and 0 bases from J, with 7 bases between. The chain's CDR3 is CASSYRSLNTEAFF. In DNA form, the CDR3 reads TGTGCCAGCAGTTACCGAAGCCTGAACACTGAAGCTTTCTTT.

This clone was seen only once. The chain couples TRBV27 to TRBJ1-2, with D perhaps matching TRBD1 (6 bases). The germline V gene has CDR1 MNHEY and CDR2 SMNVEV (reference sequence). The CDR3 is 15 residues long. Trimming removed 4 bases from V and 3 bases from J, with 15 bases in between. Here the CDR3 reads CASSSYRDPDYGYTF. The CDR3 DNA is TGTGCCAGCAGTTCCTACAGGGACCCTGACTATGGCTACACCTTC.

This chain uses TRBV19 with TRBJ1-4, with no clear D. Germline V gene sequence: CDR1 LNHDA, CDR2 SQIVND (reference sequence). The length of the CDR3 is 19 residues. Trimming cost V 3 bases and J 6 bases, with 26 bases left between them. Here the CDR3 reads CASSIRIRDYVRSDEKLFF. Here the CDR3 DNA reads TGTGCCAGTAGTATCCGTATCCGGGATTACGTAAGAAGCGATGAAAAACTGTTTTTT.

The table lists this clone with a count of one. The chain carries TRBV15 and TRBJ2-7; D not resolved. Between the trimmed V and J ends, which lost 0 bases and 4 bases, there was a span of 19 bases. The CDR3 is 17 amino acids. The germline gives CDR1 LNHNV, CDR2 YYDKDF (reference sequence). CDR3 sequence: CATSRESLFESTYEQYF. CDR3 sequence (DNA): TGTGCCACCAGCAGAGAGAGCTTATTTGAGTCGACTTACGAGCAGTACTTC. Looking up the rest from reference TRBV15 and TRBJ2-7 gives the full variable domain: DAMVIQNPRYQVTQFGKPVTLSCSQTLNHNVMYWYQQKSSQAPKLLFHYYDKDFNNEADTPDNFQSRRPNTSFCFLDIRSPGLGDTAMYLCATSRESLFESTYEQYFGPGTRLTVT.

In nucleotides, the CDR3 is TGTGCCAGCAGTTTCGGGACTTTCAATGAGCAGTTCTTC. It translates to CASSFGTFNEQFF. The V call is TRBV6-1, the J call TRBJ2-1; a possible D gene is TRBD2 (6 bases). This CDR3 has 13 residues. Germline V gene sequence: CDR1 MNHNS, CDR2 SASEGT. The V and J ends lost 5 bases and 6 bases respectively, with 11 bases between them.

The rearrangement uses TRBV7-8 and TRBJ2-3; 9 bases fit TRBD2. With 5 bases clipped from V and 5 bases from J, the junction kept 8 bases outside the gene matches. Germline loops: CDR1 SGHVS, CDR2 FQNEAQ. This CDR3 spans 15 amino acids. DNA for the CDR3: TGTGCCAGCAGCGAAATAGCGGGAGAGGTAGATACGCAGTATTTT. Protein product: CASSEIAGEVDTQYF.

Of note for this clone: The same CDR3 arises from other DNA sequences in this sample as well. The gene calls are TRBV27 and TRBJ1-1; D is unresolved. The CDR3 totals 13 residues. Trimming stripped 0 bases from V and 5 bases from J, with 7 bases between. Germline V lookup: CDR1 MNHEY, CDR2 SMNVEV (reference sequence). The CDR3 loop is CASSLSRGTEAFF. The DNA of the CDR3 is TGTGCCAGCAGTTTATCGAGAGGGACTGAAGCTTTCTTT.

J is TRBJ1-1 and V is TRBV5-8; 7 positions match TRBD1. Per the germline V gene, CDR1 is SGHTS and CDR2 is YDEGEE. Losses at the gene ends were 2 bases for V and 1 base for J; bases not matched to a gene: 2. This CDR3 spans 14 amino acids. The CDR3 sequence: CASSFDRANTEAFF. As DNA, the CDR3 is TGTGCCAGCAGCTTTGACAGGGCGAACACTGAAGCTTTCTTT.

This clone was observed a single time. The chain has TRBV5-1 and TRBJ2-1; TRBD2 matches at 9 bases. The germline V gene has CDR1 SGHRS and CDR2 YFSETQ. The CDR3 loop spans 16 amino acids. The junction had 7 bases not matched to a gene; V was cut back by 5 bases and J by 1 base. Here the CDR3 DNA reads TGCGCCAGCAGACCAACGGGACTAGCATCCTACAATGAGCAGTTCTTC. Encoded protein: CASRPTGLASYNEQFF. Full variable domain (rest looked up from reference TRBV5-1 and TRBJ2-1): KAGVTQTPRYLIKTRGQQVTLSCSPISGHRSVSWYQQTPGQGLQFLFEYFSETQRNKGNFPGRFSGRQFSNSRSEMNVSTLELGDSALYLCASRPTGLASYNEQFFGPGTRLTVL.